This T cell receptor beta chain was sequenced in a study of T cell responses to AZD1222 COVID-19 vaccine. Study-level findings and limits: Donors were chiefly white British, with a greater number of females, and clonal diversity was perhaps underestimated.

Profiled with immunoSEQ multiplex PCR; TCRdb holds only in-frame clones, not every one. Seen here are under 30,000 clones, around nine tenths observed once, and the top ten hold 30% to 40%. This CDR3 region has 14 residues. Germline CDR1 reads SGHAT; CDR2 reads FQNNGV. The germline V and J ends were trimmed by 5 bases and 0 bases, with 10 bases remaining between them. Remarks on this clone: Its antigen remains unidentified.

The sample here was peripheral blood, taken 28 days after the second AZD1222 dose. This receptor was obtained from an adult who received the AZD1222 COVID-19 vaccine. The gene calls are TRBV11-2 and TRBJ1-1; D gene ambiguous. Written as DNA, the CDR3 is TGTGCCAGCAGCCCCCCTGGGGTGAACACTGAAGCTTTCTTT. Its translation: CASSPPGVNTEAFF.